A selection of T cell receptor beta chains follows, all from one sample in a study of OX40 agonist ivuxolimab in advanced cancers. Some clones are missing from TCRdb's copy, which holds only in-frame ones; the method was immunoSEQ multiplex PCR. Of about 64,000 clones listed, less than 95% are singletons. The source material was CD4+ or CD8+ T cells sorted from blood, sampled in a trial of the OX40 agonist ivuxolimab. The origin of the receptors is an adult with an advanced solid tumor such as melanoma, head and neck, liver or kidney cancer. CDR3s include the opening cysteine and the closing phenylalanine or tryptophan. Each record gives: D gene, J gene, V gene, CDR3 protein, CDR3 DNA. The D gene is left open where the match is weak.

D gene: .
J gene: TRBJ1-2
V gene: TRBV18
CDR3 protein: CASSPRRDTNYGYTF
CDR3 DNA: TGTGCCAGCTCACCACGGCGGGACACTAACTATGGCTACACCTTC

D gene: .
J gene: TRBJ1-4
V gene: TRBV10-3
CDR3 protein: CASFDPGFTNEKLFF
CDR3 DNA: TGTGCCAGCTTCGATCCGGGGTTTACTAATGAAAAACTGTTTTTT

D gene: .
J gene: TRBJ1-1
V gene: TRBV13
CDR3 protein: CASSLGGRITEAFF
CDR3 DNA: TGTGCCAGCAGCTTAGGCGGAAGGATCACTGAAGCTTTCTTT

D gene: .
J gene: TRBJ2-7
V gene: TRBV4-1
CDR3 protein: CASSQDGVGARYF
CDR3 DNA: TGCGCCAGCAGCCAAGATGGCGTGGGGGCTCGGTACTTC

D gene: TRBD1
J gene: TRBJ2-1
V gene: TRBV18
CDR3 protein: CASSPRTGTGNNEQFF
CDR3 DNA: TGTGCCAGCTCACCTCGGACCGGGACAGGGAACAATGAGCAGTTCTTC

D gene: .
J gene: TRBJ1-4
V gene: TRBV19
CDR3 protein: CASSLDLNEKLFF
CDR3 DNA: TGTGCCAGTAGTTTGGACCTTAATGAAAAACTGTTTTTT

D gene: .
J gene: TRBJ2-7
V gene: TRBV27
CDR3 protein: CASSSIADSYEQYF
CDR3 DNA: TGTGCCAGCAGTTCCATAGCGGACTCCTACGAGCAGTACTTC

D gene: .
J gene: TRBJ2-1
V gene: TRBV15
CDR3 protein: CATSRDLTSFKFF
CDR3 DNA: TGTGCCACCAGCAGAGATCTAACCTCGTTTAAGTTCTTC

D gene: TRBD1
J gene: TRBJ2-7
V gene: TRBV18
CDR3 protein: CASSPYRTGEFYEQYF
CDR3 DNA: TGTGCCAGCTCACCCTACCGGACAGGGGAGTTCTACGAGCAGTACTTC

D gene: TRBD2
J gene: TRBJ2-5
V gene: TRBV28
CDR3 protein: CASSGLAGAETQYF
CDR3 DNA: TGTGCCAGCAGTGGTCTAGCGGGAGCAGAGACCCAGTACTTC

D gene: .
J gene: TRBJ2-2
V gene: TRBV7-9
CDR3 protein: CASSSKTLAGELFF
CDR3 DNA: TGTGCCAGCAGCTCCAAGACCTTGGCCGGGGAGCTGTTTTTT

D gene: .
J gene: TRBJ2-7
V gene: TRBV6-4
CDR3 protein: CASSDPYRQTYEQYF
CDR3 DNA: TGTGCCAGCAGTGATCCGTACAGGCAAACCTACGAGCAGTACTTC

D gene: .
J gene: TRBJ2-1
V gene: TRBV6-5
CDR3 protein: CASSFSTPSNEQFF
CDR3 DNA: TGTGCCAGCAGTTTCTCGACTCCCTCCAATGAGCAGTTCTTC

D gene: TRBD2
J gene: TRBJ2-3
V gene: TRBV9
CDR3 protein: CASTERLAGSPLISTDTQYF
CDR3 DNA: TGTGCCAGCACAGAGAGACTAGCGGGTTCACCCCTGATTAGCACAGATACGCAGTATTTT

D gene: TRBD2
J gene: TRBJ2-3
V gene: TRBV19
CDR3 protein: CASSDRTSGRPDTQYF
CDR3 DNA: TGTGCCAGTAGTGACAGGACTAGCGGGAGACCAGATACGCAGTATTTT

D gene: .
J gene: TRBJ2-6
V gene: TRBV10-3
CDR3 protein: CAINDISGANVLTF
CDR3 DNA: TGTGCCATCAATGACATATCTGGGGCCAACGTCCTGACTTTC

D gene: .
J gene: TRBJ1-2
V gene: TRBV1
CDR3 protein: CTSSEYLDTF
CDR3 DNA: TGCACCAGCAGCGAGTACTTAGACACCTTC

D gene: .
J gene: TRBJ2-2
V gene: TRBV5-4
CDR3 protein: CASSSPGGPGELFF
CDR3 DNA: TGTGCCAGCAGCTCGCCCGGTGGTCCCGGGGAGCTGTTTTTT

D gene: TRBD2
J gene: TRBJ2-7
V gene: TRBV6-5
CDR3 protein: CASSYSLAGGYEQYF
CDR3 DNA: TGTGCCAGCAGTTACTCTCTAGCGGGAGGGTACGAGCAGTACTTC

D gene: TRBD1
J gene: TRBJ1-3
V gene: TRBV5-6
CDR3 protein: CASSNTGALNTIYF
CDR3 DNA: TGTGCCAGCAGCAATACAGGGGCTTTAAACACCATATATTTT

D gene: TRBD1
J gene: TRBJ1-2
V gene: TRBV19
CDR3 protein: CASSNQGQVIGYTF
CDR3 DNA: TGTGCCAGTAGTAACCAGGGACAGGTGATTGGCTACACCTTC

D gene: .
J gene: TRBJ2-7
V gene: TRBV25-1
CDR3 protein: CASSDPVGPGYEQYF
CDR3 DNA: TGTGCCAGCAGTGACCCGGTAGGGCCTGGCTACGAGCAGTACTTC

D gene: TRBD1
J gene: TRBJ1-2
V gene: TRBV27
CDR3 protein: CASSSLGGGYGYTF
CDR3 DNA: TGTGCCAGCAGTTCTCTAGGGGGCGGCTATGGCTACACCTTC

D gene: TRBD2
J gene: TRBJ2-2
V gene: TRBV2
CDR3 protein: CASSEGRAGGTGELFF
CDR3 DNA: TGTGCCAGCAGTGAAGGACGAGCGGGAGGCACCGGGGAGCTGTTTTTT